The 27 T cell receptor beta chains given below trace back to one sample, sequenced in a study of shared clonotypes between healthy human individuals. Assay: immunoSEQ multiplex PCR; the TCRdb copy retains only in-frame clones and omits some. This sample has a few million clones, with roughly 93% found just once. Sequenced material: naive CD4+ T cells from PBMCs. Documented subset: CD45RA+ positively selected. These receptor sequences come from a man aged 18 to 30 in good health. Some clones in this sample may be carry-over from other donors' samples.

The genes are TRBV27 and TRBJ1-5; D not resolved. The CDR3 consists of 17 residues. V was trimmed by 5 bases and J by 0 bases, leaving 17 bases between them. The germline V gene encodes CDR1 MNHEY and CDR2 SMNVEV (reference sequence). CDR3 residues: CASSPNRGRNSNQPQHF. CDR3 DNA sequence: TGTGCCAGCAGTCCGAACAGAGGACGAAATAGCAATCAGCCCCAGCATTTT.

The chain couples TRBV18 to TRBJ2-1; 9 nucleotides agree with TRBD2. The CDR3 has 13 residues. V lost 3 bases and J lost 10; bases outside the gene matches: 4. CDR1 and CDR2 from the germline V gene are KGHSH and LQKENI. The CDR3 sequence: CASSPALAGEQFF. CDR3 DNA: TGTGCCAGCTCACCTGCCCTAGCGGGAGAGCAGTTCTTC.

J is TRBJ2-7 and V is TRBV7-6; 7 nucleotides align to TRBD1. Trimming cost V 1 base and J 1 base; bases outside gene matches: 4. CDR3 length: 15 amino acids. Germline V CDR1 and CDR2: SGHVS, FNYEAQ. In nucleotides, the CDR3 is TGTGCCAGCAGCTTAGGACAGGGTGGGTCCTACGAGCAGTACTTC. Translation: CASSLGQGGSYEQYF.

Remarks on this clone: This sample includes further DNA sequences coding for the same CDR3. V and J are TRBV7-9 and TRBJ1-2, with D perhaps TRBD1 (5 bases). CDR1 is SEHNR, CDR2 FQNEAQ, per germline (reference sequence). V lost 3 bases, J lost 4 bases, and 9 bases lay in between. The CDR3 consists of 13 residues. CDR3 sequence: CASSFGQGYGYTF. CDR3 nucleotides: TGTGCCAGCAGCTTTGGGCAGGGCTATGGCTACACCTTC.

The chain uses TRBV7-3 and TRBJ2-1; TRBD2 matches at 8 bases. Germline CDR1 is SGHTA and CDR2 is FQGTGA. CDR3 length: 17 residues. The V and J ends lost 7 bases and 0 bases, in that order; junction bases with no gene match: 11. The CDR3: CASIKSLAETSYNEQFF. DNA of the CDR3: TGTGCCAGCATTAAGTCACTAGCGGAAACCTCCTACAATGAGCAGTTCTTC.

The chain is built from TRBV6-1 and TRBJ1-2; D is undetermined. The CDR3 length is 12 residues. Trimming took 4 bases from V and 3 from J, leaving 6 bases between them. Germline values: CDR1 MNHNS, CDR2 SASEGT. CDR3 loop: CASSANDYGYTF. The DNA of the CDR3 is TGTGCCAGCAGTGCAAATGACTATGGCTACACCTTC.

CDR3 coding DNA: TGTGCCAGCAGCCCCTCGGACAGGGGATCTAATGAAAAACTGTTTTTT. Its translation: CASSPSDRGSNEKLFF. The chain carries TRBV28 and TRBJ1-4; 9 positions match TRBD1. V lost 6 bases, J lost 3 bases, and 8 bases stayed unmatched. The germline CDR1 and CDR2 sequences are MDHEN and SYDVKM. The CDR3 spans 16 residues.

The rearrangement uses TRBV5-1 and TRBJ2-2, with 10 bases that match TRBD2. Trimming at V came to 3 bases and at J to 6 bases, leaving 11 bases not matched to a gene. In germline, CDR1 is SGHRS, CDR2 YFSETQ. The CDR3 length is 17 residues. The CDR3 DNA reads as TGCGCCAGCAGCTCTCTTCTAGCGGGAGTCGGCTCCGGGGAGCTGTTTTTT. This translates into CASSSLLAGVGSGELFF.

The CDR3 here is CASSVMTDRGYDGYTF. CDR3 bases: TGTGCCAGCAGCGTCATGACGGACAGGGGGTACGATGGCTACACCTTC. V and J are TRBV9 and TRBJ1-2, with TRBD1 identical over 10 bases. Per the germline V gene, CDR1 is SGDLS and CDR2 is YYNGEE. V lost 2 bases, J lost 6 bases, and 10 bases stayed unmatched. This CDR3 is built from 16 residues.

In this sample, this clone turned up many times. At the DNA level, this CDR3 is encoded by other sequences in the same sample as well. The V gene is TRBV6-6, the J gene TRBJ2-7; TRBD2 matches at 11 bases. V was clipped by 2 bases and J by 3 bases; unmatched bases: 3. This CDR3 has 15 residues. Germline V lookup: CDR1 MNHNY, CDR2 SVGAGI (reference sequence). The CDR3 sequence: CASSYDGTSGYEQYF. CDR3 bases: TGTGCCAGCAGTTACGATGGGACTAGCGGCTACGAGCAGTACTTC.

The V call is TRBV9, the J call TRBJ2-1, with D tentatively TRBD1 (5 bases). V shed 3 bases and J shed 2 bases, with 12 bases lying between them. The CDR3 sequence is 15 residues long. The germline CDR1 and CDR2 sequences are SGDLS and YYNGEE. For the CDR3, the DNA is TGTGCCAGCAGCGCCCTGGCAGGGCCCTACAATGAGCAGTTCTTC. Translation: CASSALAGPYNEQFF.

The V and J genes are TRBV5-4 and TRBJ1-5, with 9 bases that match TRBD1. Per the germline V gene, CDR1 is SGHNT and CDR2 is YYREEE (reference sequence). V lost 4 bases and J lost 3; bases outside the gene matches: 5. The CDR3 is 15 amino acids. The CDR3 here is CASSQDRGHNQPQHF. Here the CDR3 DNA reads TGTGCCAGCAGCCAGGACAGGGGCCACAATCAGCCCCAGCATTTT.

The chain recombines TRBV30 with TRBJ1-1, with 7 bases lining up with TRBD1. With 8 bases clipped from V and 1 base from J, the junction kept 4 bases outside the gene matches. The CDR3 runs 12 residues. CDR1 GTSNPN and CDR2 SVGIG come from the germline V gene (reference sequence). DNA for the CDR3: TGTGCCCGCGGGACAGCGAACACTGAAGCTTTCTTT. It yields the protein CARGTANTEAFF.

V gene TRBV18 combines with J gene TRBJ2-4; D tentatively fits TRBD1 or TRBD2 (6 bases each). From germline, CDR1 is KGHSH and CDR2 LQKENI. The germline V and J ends were trimmed by 5 bases and 5 bases, with 19 bases remaining between them. This CDR3 has 16 amino acids. CDR3 coding DNA: TGTGCCAGCTCAAGGGGGGCAGGCGCAAACGAAAACATTCAGTACTTC. It yields the protein CASSRGAGANENIQYF.

V and J are TRBV5-4 and TRBJ2-2, with D perhaps TRBD1 (6 bases). Germline V CDR1 and CDR2: SGHNT, YYREEE (reference sequence). The CDR3 contains 15 residues. V gave up 4 bases and J gave up 4 bases, with 14 bases separating them. CDR3 loop: CASSPQNRATGELFF. CDR3 bases: TGTGCCAGCAGCCCACAGAACAGGGCCACCGGGGAGCTGTTTTTT.

V and J are TRBV7-2 and TRBJ2-3; D is possibly TRBD1 (5 bases). CDR3 size: 16 residues. Between the trimmed V and J ends, which lost 4 bases and 0 bases, there was a span of 14 bases. The germline V gene encodes CDR1 SGHTA and CDR2 FQGNSA. The CDR3 DNA sequence: TGTGCCAGCAGCTCGGCTGGGGCCCCTAGCACAGATACGCAGTATTTT. Protein product: CASSSAGAPSTDTQYF.

The chain employs TRBV6-1 and TRBJ1-2; D gene uncertain. V was clipped by 3 bases and J by 4 bases, with 12 bases between them. This CDR3 comprises 14 residues. From germline, CDR1 is MNHNS and CDR2 SASEGT. The CDR3: CASSEGSAAYGYTF. In nucleotides, the CDR3 is TGTGCCAGCAGTGAGGGGTCGGCAGCCTATGGCTACACCTTC.

This clone has just one count. The chain is built from TRBV19 and TRBJ1-3; no clear D gene. The CDR3 totals 14 residues. Germline V gives CDR1 LNHDA, CDR2 SQIVND (reference sequence). Trimming shortened V by 4 bases and J by 0 bases, and 7 bases separated the two germline ends. CDR3 sequence reads: CASSKQASGNTIYF. CDR3 bases: TGTGCCAGTAGTAAGCAGGCCTCTGGAAACACCATATATTTT. Full variable domain (missing parts from reference TRBV19 and TRBJ1-3): DGGITQSPKYLFRKEGQNVTLSCEQNLNHDAMYWYRQDPGQGLRLIYYSQIVNDFQKGDIAEGYSVSREKKESFPLTVTSAQKNPTAFYLCASSKQASGNTIYFGEGSWLTVV.

J is TRBJ2-1 and V is TRBV29-1; no clear D gene. V gave up 8 bases and J gave up 6 bases, with 11 bases separating them. The CDR3 runs to 11 residues. Germline loops: CDR1 SQVTM, CDR2 ANQGSEA. The CDR3 DNA reads TGCAGCATCCGACTGATCAATGAGCAGTTCTTC. This sequence encodes CSIRLINEQFF.

The chain recombines TRBV6-5 with TRBJ2-1; 12 nucleotides align to TRBD2. V trimming: 8 bases; J trimming: 9 bases; junction bases outside the gene matches: 8. CDR3 size: 14 residues. From germline, CDR1 is MNHEY and CDR2 SVGAGI. CDR3 region: CASRTPGLAGEQFF. CDR3 DNA sequence: TGTGCCAGCCGGACCCCGGGACTAGCGGGTGAGCAGTTCTTC.

The chain links TRBV2 to TRBJ2-1, with 10 bases lining up with TRBD2. Trimming at V came to 7 bases and at J to 7 bases, leaving 13 bases not matched to a gene. There are 16 residues in the CDR3. Looked up from germline, CDR1 is SNHLY and CDR2 is FYNNEI. DNA for the CDR3: TGTGCCAGCACGGGACTAGCGATTTCCCGGGGGAATGAGCAGTTCTTC. Translating it yields CASTGLAISRGNEQFF.

About this clone: Within the sample, other DNA sequences also encode this same CDR3. The V and J genes are TRBV18 and TRBJ2-5; 9 nucleotides match TRBD2. The CDR3 covers 14 residues. Trimming removed 3 bases from V and 4 bases from J; junction bases left unmatched: 3. Germline CDR1 reads KGHSH; CDR2 reads LQKENI. The CDR3 is CASSPGTSRETQYF. CDR3 in DNA: TGTGCCAGCTCACCTGGGACTAGCAGAGAGACCCAGTACTTC. The variable domain in full, with the rest retrieved from reference TRBV18 and TRBJ2-5, is NAGVMQNPRHLVRRRGQEARLRCSPMKGHSHVYWYRQLPEEGLKFMVYLQKENIIDESGMPKERFSAEFPKEGPSILRIQQVVRGDSAAYFCASSPGTSRETQYFGPGTRLLVL.

The V gene is TRBV7-2, the J gene TRBJ1-2; a weak D match, TRBD1 (5 bases). Trimming removed 5 bases at V and 8 bases at J, with 12 bases between. From germline, CDR1 is SGHTA and CDR2 FQGNSA. The CDR3 covers 12 residues. Here the CDR3 DNA reads TGTGCCAGCAGCCTAATTGAGGGGGGCTACACCTTC. Protein product: CASSLIEGGYTF.

The CDR3 DNA follows: TGTGCCAGCAGTGAAGGTGGGAGACGCGGATACAATGAGCAGTTCTTC. The encoded protein is CASSEGGRRGYNEQFF. The chain uses TRBV6-1 and TRBJ2-1; possibly TRBD2 for D (5 bases). V was trimmed by 1 base and J by 4 bases, leaving 14 bases between them. The CDR3 has 16 residues. From germline, CDR1 is MNHNS and CDR2 SASEGT.

The rearrangement uses TRBV6-5 and TRBJ1-3; D remains unclear. Trimming shortened V by 2 bases and J by 0 bases, and 8 bases separated the two germline ends. In germline, CDR1 is MNHEY, CDR2 SVGAGI. The CDR3 is 15 amino acids. CDR3 sequence: CASSYSAASGNTIYF. As DNA, the CDR3 is TGTGCCAGCAGTTACAGTGCCGCCTCTGGAAACACCATATATTTT.

This rearrangement joins TRBV28 to TRBJ2-3, with 10 bases fitting TRBD1. CDR3 size: 15 residues. Germline values: CDR1 MDHEN, CDR2 SYDVKM. Trimming at V came to 3 bases and at J to 4 bases, leaving 4 bases not matched to a gene. CDR3 amino acids: CASSFRGQGADTQYF. The CDR3 DNA sequence: TGTGCCAGCAGTTTTCGCGGACAGGGGGCAGATACGCAGTATTTT.

The chain couples TRBV18 to TRBJ1-2; no clear D gene. The germline gives CDR1 KGHSH, CDR2 LQKENI. The CDR3 length is 14 residues. Trimming removed 6 bases from V and 2 bases from J, with 13 bases in between. CDR3 amino acids: CASSSMTLNYGYTF. DNA for the CDR3: TGTGCCAGCTCTTCAATGACACTCAACTATGGCTACACCTTC.